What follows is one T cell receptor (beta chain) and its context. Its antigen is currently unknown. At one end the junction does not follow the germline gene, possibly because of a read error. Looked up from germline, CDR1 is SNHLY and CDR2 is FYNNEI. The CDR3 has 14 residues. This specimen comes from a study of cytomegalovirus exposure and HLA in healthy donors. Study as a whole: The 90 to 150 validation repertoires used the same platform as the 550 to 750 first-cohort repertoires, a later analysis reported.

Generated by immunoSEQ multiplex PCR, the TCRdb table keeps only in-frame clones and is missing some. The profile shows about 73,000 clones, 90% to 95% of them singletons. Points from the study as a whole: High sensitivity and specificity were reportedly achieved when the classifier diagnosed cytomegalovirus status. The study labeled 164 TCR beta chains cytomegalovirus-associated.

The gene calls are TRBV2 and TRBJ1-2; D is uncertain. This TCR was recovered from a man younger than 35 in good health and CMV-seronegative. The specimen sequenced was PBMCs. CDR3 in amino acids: CASRNTHEGLYGQF. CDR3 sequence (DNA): TGTGCCAGCAGGAACACGCACGAGGGCCTATATGGCCAATTC.